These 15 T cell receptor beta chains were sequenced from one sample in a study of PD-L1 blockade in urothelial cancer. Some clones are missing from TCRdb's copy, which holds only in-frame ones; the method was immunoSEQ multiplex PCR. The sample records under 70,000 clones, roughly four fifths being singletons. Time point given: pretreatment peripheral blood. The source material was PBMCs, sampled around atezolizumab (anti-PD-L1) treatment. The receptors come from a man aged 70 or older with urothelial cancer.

This CDR3 reads CASSQDFGGTLGNTIYF. The CDR3, as DNA: TGCGCCAGCAGCCAAGATTTCGGGGGTACGTTGGGAAACACCATATATTTT. This chain joins TRBV4-3 and TRBJ1-3, with a weak D call TRBD1 (5 bases). Trimming took 0 bases from V and 4 from J, leaving 16 bases between them. Germline V gene sequence: CDR1 LGHNA, CDR2 YSLEER. The length of the CDR3 is 17 residues.

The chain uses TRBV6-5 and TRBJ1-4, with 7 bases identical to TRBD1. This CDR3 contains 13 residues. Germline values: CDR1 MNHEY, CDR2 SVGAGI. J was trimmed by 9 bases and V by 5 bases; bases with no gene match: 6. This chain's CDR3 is CASSPGQTQKLFF. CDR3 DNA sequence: TGTGCCAGCAGTCCGGGACAGACCCAAAAACTGTTTTTT.

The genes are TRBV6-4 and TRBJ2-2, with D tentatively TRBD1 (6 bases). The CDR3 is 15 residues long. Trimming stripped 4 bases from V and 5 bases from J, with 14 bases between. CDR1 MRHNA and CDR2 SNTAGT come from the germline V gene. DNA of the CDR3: TGTGCCAGCAGTGGAACTGGGGGCGGTACCGGGGAGCTGTTTTTT. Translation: CASSGTGGGTGELFF.

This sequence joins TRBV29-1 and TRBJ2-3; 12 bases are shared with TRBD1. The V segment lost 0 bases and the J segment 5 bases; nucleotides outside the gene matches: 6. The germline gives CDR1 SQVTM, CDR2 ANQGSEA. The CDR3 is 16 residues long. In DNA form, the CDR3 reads TGCAGCGTTGAAGATCCCCGGGACAGGGGGCGAGATACGCAGTATTTT. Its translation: CSVEDPRDRGRDTQYF.

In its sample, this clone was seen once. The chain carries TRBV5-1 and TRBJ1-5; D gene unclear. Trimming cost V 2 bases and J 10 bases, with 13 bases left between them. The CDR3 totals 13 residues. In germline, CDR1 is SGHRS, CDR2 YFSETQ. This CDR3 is CASSFEGSGPQHF. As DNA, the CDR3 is TGCGCCAGCAGCTTCGAGGGCTCGGGACCCCAGCATTTT.

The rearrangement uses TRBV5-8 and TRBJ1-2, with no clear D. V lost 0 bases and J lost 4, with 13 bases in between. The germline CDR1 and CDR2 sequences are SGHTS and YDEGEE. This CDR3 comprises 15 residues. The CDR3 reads CASSLALGRSYGYTF. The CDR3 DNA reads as TGTGCCAGCAGCTTGGCCTTAGGCCGGAGCTATGGCTACACCTTC.

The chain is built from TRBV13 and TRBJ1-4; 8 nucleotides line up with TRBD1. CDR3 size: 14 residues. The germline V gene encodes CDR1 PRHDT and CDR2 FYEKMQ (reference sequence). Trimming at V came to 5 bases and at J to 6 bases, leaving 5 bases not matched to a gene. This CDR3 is CASSLTGVDEKLFF. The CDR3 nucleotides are TGTGCCAGCAGCCTGACAGGGGTGGATGAAAAACTGTTTTTT. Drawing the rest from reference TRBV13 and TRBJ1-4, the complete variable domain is AAGVIQSPRHLIKEKRETATLKCYPIPRHDTVYWYQQGPGQDPQFLISFYEKMQSDKGSIPDRFSAQQFSDYHSELNMSSLELGDSALYFCASSLTGVDEKLFFGSGTQLSVL.

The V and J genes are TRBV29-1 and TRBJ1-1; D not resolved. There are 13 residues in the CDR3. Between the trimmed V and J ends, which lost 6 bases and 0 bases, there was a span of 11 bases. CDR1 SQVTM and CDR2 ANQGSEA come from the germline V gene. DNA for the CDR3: TGCAGCGTCAGACGGAGGCTGAACACTGAAGCTTTCTTT. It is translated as CSVRRRLNTEAFF.

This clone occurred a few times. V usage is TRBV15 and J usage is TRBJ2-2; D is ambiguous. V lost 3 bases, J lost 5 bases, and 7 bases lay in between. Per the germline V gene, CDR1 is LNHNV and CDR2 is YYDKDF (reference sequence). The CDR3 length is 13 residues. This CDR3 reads CATSRSRTGELFF. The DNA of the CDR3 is TGTGCCACCAGCAGGTCTCGGACCGGGGAGCTGTTTTTT.

CDR3 DNA sequence: TGCAGCGTTGAAACAGGGAAAGTGGCTGAGCAGTTCTTC. Its translation is CSVETGKVAEQFF. The rearrangement uses TRBV29-1 and TRBJ2-1, with D maybe TRBD1 (6 bases). The CDR3 covers 13 residues. Germline values: CDR1 SQVTM, CDR2 ANQGSEA. V was clipped by 2 bases and J by 9 bases, with 14 bases between them.

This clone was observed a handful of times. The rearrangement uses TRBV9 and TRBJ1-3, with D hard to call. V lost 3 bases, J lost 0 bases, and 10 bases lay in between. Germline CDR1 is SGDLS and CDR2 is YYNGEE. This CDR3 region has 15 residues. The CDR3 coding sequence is TGTGCCAGCAGCGCCGGACTGTTCTCTGGAAACACCATATATTTT. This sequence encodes CASSAGLFSGNTIYF.

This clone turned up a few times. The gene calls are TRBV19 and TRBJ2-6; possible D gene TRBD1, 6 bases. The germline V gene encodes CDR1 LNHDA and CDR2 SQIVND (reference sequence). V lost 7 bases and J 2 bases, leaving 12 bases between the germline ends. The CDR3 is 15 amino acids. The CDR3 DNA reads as TGTGCCAGTACCCCGACAGGACCTGGGGCCAACGTCCTGACTTTC. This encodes CASTPTGPGANVLTF.

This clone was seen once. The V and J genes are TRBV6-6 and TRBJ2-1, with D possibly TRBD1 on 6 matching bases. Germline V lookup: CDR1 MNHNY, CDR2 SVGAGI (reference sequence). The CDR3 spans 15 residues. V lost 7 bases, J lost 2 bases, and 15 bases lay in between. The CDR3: CASTPGWGPYNEQFF. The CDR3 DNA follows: TGTGCCAGCACCCCAGGATGGGGGCCCTACAATGAGCAGTTCTTC.

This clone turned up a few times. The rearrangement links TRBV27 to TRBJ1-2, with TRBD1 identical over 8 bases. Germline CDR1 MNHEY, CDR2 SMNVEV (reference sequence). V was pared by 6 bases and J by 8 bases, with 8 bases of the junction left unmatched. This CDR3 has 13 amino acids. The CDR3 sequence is CASRDTGGYGYTF. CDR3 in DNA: TGTGCCAGCAGAGATACAGGGGGTTACGGCTACACCTTC.

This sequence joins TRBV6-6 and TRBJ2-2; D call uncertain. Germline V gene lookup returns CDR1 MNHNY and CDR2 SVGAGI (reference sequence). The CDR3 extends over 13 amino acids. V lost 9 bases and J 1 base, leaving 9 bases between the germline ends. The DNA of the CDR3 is TGTGCCAGTACTATACTGAACACCGGGGAGCTGTTTTTT. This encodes CASTILNTGELFF.